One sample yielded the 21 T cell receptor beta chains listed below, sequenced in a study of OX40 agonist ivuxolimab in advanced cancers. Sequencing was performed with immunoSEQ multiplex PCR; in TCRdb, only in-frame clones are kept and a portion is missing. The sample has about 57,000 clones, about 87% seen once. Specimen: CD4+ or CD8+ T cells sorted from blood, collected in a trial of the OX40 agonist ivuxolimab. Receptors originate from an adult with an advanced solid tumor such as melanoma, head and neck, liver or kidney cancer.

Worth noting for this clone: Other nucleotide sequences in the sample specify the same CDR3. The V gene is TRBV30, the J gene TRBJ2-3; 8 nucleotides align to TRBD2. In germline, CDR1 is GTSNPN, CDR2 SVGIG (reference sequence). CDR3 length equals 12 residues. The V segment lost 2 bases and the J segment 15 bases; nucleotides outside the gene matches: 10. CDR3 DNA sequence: TGTGCCTGGAGTTCCGCGGGGGGTGGTCAATATTTT. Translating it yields CAWSSAGGGQYF. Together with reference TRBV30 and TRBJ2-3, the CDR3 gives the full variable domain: SQTIHQWPATLVQPVGSPLSLECTVEGTSNPNLYWYRQAAGRGLQLLFYSVGIGQISSEVPQNLSASRPQDRQFILSSKKLLLSDSGFYLCAWSSAGGGQYFGPGTRLTVL.

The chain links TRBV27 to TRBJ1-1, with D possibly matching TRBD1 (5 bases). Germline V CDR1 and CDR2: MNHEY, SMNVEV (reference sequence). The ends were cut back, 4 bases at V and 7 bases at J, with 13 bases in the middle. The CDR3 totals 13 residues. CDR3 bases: TGTGCCAGCAGTTACGAGCGCCAGGGTGAAGCTTTCTTT. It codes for CASSYERQGEAFF.

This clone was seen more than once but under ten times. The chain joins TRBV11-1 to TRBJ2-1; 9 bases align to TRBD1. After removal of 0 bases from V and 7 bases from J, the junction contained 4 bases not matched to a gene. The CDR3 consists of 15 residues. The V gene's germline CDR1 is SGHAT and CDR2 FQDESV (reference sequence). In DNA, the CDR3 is TGTGCCAGCAGCTTAGCCGGACAGGGGAGGAATGAGCAGTTCTTC. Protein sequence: CASSLAGQGRNEQFF.

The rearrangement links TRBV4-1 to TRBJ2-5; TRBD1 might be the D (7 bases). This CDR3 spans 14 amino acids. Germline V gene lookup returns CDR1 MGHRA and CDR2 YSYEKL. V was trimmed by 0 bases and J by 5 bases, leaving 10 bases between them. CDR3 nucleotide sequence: TGCGCCAGCAGCCAAGATCCAGGGGGGGAGACCCAGTACTTC. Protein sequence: CASSQDPGGETQYF.

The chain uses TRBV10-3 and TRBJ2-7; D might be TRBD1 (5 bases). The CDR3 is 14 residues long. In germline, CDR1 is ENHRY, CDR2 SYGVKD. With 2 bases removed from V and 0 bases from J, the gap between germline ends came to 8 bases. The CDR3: CAISEAQDSYEQYF. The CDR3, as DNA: TGTGCCATCAGTGAGGCACAGGACTCCTACGAGCAGTACTTC.

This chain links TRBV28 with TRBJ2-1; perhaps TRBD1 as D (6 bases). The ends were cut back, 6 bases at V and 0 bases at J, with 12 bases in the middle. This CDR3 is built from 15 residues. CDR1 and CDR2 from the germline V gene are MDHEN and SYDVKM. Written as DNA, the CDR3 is TGTGCCAGCAGACCCACAGGGAGCTCCTACAATGAGCAGTTCTTC. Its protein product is CASRPTGSSYNEQFF. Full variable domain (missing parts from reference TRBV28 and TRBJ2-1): DVKVTQSSRYLVKRTGEKVFLECVQDMDHENMFWYRQDPGLGLRLIYFSYDVKMKEKGDIPEGYSVSREKKERFSLILESASTNQTSMYLCASRPTGSSYNEQFFGPGTRLTVL.

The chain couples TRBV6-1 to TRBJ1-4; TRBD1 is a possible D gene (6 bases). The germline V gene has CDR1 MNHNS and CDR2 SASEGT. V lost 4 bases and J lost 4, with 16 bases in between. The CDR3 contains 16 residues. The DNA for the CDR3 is TGTGCCAGCAGTGTTCTTTGGACAGAAGTTAATGAAAAACTGTTTTTT. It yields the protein CASSVLWTEVNEKLFF.

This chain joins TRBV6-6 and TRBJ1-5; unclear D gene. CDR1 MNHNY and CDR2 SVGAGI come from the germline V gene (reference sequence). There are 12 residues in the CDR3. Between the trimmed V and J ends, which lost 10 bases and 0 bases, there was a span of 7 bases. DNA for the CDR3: TGTGCCACTGCCTATAGCAATCAGCCCCAGCATTTT. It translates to CATAYSNQPQHF.

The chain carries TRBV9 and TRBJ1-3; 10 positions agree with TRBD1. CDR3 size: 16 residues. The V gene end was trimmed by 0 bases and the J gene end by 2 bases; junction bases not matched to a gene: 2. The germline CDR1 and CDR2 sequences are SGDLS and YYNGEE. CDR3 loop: CASSVEGTGAGNTIYF. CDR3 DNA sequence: TGTGCCAGCAGCGTAGAAGGGACAGGGGCTGGAAACACCATATATTTT.

The CDR3 DNA follows: TGTGCCAGCAGCTCCCGCGGGGGGAAGAGCACTGAAGCTTTCTTT. It specifies CASSSRGGKSTEAFF. The chain employs TRBV7-3 and TRBJ1-1; D might be TRBD1 (5 bases). Looked up from germline, CDR1 is SGHTA and CDR2 is FQGTGA. With 4 bases removed from V and 4 bases from J, the gap between germline ends came to 16 bases. The CDR3 sequence is 15 residues long.

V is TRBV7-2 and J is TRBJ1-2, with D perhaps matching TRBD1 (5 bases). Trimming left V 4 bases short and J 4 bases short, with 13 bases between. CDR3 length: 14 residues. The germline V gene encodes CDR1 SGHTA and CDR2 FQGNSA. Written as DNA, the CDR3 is TGTGCCAGCAGCTCCCGGTGGGGGTCCTATGGCTACACCTTC. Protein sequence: CASSSRWGSYGYTF.

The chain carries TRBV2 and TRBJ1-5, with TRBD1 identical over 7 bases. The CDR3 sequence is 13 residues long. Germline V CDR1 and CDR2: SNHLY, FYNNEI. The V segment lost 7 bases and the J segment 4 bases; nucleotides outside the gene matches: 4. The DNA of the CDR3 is TGTGCCAGCAAGGGGACAGTAAATCAGCCCCAGCATTTT. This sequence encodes CASKGTVNQPQHF.

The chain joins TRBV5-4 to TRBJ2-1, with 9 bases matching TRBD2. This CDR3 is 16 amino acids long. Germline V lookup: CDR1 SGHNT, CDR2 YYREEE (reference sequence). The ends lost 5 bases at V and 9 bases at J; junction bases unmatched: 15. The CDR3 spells CASSDSTSGPYGEQFF. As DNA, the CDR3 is TGTGCCAGCAGTGATTCGACTAGCGGACCTTACGGTGAGCAGTTCTTC.

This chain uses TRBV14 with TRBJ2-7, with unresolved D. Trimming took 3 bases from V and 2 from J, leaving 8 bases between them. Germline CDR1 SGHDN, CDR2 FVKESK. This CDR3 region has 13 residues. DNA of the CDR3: TGTGCCAGCAGCCAGCTAGAGGCCTACGAGCAGTACTTC. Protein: CASSQLEAYEQYF.

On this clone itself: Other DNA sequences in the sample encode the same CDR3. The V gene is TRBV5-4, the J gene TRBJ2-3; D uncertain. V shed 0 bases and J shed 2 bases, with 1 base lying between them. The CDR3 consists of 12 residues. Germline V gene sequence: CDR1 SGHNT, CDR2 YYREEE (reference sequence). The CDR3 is CASSLDTDTQYF. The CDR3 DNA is TGTGCCAGCAGCTTGGACACAGATACGCAGTATTTT.

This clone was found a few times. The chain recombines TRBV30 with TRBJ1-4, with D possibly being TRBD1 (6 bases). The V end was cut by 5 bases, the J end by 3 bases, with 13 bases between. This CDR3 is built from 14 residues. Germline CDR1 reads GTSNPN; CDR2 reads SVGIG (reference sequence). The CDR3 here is CAWGMDSSNEKLFF. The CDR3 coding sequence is TGTGCCTGGGGTATGGACAGTTCTAATGAAAAACTGTTTTTT.

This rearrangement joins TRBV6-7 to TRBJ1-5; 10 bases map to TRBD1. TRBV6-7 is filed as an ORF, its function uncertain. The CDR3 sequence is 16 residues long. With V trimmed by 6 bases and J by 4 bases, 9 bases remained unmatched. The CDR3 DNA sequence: TGTGCCAGCAGCCGCACCGGGACAGGGGCGAATCAGCCCCAGCATTTT. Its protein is CASSRTGTGANQPQHF.

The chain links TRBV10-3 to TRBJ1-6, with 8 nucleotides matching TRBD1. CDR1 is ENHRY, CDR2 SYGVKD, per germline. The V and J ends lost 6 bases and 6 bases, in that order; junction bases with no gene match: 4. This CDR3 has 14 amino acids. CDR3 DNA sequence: TGTGCCATCAGACCAGACAGGGGTAATTCACCCCTCCACTTT. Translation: CAIRPDRGNSPLHF.

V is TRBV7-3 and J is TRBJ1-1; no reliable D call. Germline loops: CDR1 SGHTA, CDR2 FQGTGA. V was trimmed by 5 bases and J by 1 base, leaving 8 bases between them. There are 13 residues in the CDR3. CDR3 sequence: CASSPTGNTEAFF. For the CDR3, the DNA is TGTGCCAGCAGCCCGACGGGGAACACTGAAGCTTTCTTT. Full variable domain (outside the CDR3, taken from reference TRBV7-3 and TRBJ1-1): GAGVSQTPSNKVTEKGKYVELRCDPISGHTALYWYRQSLGQGPEFLIYFQGTGAADDSGLPNDRFFAVRPEGSVSTLKIQRTERGDSAVYLCASSPTGNTEAFFGQGTRLTVV.

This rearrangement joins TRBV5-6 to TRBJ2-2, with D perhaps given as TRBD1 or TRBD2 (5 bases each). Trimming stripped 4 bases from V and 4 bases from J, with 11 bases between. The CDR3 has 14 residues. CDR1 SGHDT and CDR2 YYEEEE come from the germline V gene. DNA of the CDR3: TGTGCCAGCAGCCGGAGTGGGGGCACCGGGGAGCTGTTTTTT. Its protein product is CASSRSGGTGELFF.

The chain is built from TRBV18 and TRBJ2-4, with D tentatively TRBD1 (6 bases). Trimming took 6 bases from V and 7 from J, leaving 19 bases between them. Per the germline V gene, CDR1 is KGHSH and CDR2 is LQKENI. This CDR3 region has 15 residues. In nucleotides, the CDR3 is TGTGCCAGCTCGCGTCAAGAGTCAGGGGCCAACATTCAGTACTTC. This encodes CASSRQESGANIQYF.